This paragraph reports one T cell receptor (beta chain). Its antigen remains unknown. A quantity of about 0.45 to 1 ug RNA underwent reverse transcription using random hexamers. One entry per CDR3 protein results from TCRdb running MiXCR on the immunoSEQ multiplex PCR reads. Of roughly 110,000 distinct CDR3 sequences in the sample, approximately 95% were seen once. The sample belongs to a study of CD8 T cells in Susac syndrome. The length of the CDR3 is 15 residues. V was clipped by 3 bases and J by 6 bases; unmatched bases: 5. Germline CDR1 is SGHNT and CDR2 is YYREEE (reference sequence). Study-level results: The relatively small number of individuals in the TCR sequencing and HLA analysis was acknowledged by the study.

This clonotype was obtained from a human donor with Susac syndrome. The sequenced sample was CD8+ T cells from PBMCs. The chain uses TRBV5-4 and TRBJ2-2, with TRBD2 matching 10 bases. CDR3 amino acids: CASSSLAGEPGELFF. The CDR3 nucleotides are TGTGCCAGCAGCTCTCTAGCGGGGGAACCCGGGGAGCTGTTTTTT.